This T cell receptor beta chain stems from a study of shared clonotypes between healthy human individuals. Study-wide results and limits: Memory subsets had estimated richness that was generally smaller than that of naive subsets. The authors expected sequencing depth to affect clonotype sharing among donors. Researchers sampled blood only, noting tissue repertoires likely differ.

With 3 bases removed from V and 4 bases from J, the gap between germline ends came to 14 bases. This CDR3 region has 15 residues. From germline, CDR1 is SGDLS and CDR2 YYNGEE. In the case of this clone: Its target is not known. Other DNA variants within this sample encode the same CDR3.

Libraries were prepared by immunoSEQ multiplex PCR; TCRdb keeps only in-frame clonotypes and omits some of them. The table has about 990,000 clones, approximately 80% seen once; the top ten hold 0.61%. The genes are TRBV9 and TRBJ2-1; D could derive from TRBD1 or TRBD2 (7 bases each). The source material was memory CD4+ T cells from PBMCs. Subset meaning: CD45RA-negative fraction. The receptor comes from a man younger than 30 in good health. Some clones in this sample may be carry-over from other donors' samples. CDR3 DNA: TGTGCCAGCAGCGCCCAGGGGGGGAGTTACAATGAGCAGTTCTTC. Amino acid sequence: CASSAQGGSYNEQFF. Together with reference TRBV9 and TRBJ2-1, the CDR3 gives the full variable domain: DSGVTQTPKHLITATGQRVTLRCSPRSGDLSVYWYQQSLDQGLQFLIQYYNGEERAKGNILERFSAQQFPDLHSELNLSSLELGDSALYFCASSAQGGSYNEQFFGPGTRLTVL.